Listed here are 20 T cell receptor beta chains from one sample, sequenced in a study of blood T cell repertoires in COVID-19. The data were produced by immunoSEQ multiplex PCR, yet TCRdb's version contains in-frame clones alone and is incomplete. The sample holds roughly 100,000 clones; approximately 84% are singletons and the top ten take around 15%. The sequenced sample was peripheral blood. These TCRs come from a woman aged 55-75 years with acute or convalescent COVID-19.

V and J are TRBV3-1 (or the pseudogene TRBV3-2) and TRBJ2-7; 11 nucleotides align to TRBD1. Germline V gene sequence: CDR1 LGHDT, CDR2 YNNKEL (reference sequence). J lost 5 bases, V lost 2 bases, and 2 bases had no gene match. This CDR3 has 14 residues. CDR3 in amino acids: CASSQRDRGDEQYF. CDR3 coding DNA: TGTGCCAGCAGCCAAAGGGACAGGGGGGACGAGCAGTACTTC.

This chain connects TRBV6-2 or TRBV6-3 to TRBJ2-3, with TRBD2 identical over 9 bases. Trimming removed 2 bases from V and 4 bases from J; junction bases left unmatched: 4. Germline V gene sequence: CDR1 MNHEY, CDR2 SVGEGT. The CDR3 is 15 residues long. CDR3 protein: CASSYGGLASDTQYF. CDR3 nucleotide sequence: TGTGCCAGCAGTTACGGGGGACTAGCTTCAGATACGCAGTATTTT.

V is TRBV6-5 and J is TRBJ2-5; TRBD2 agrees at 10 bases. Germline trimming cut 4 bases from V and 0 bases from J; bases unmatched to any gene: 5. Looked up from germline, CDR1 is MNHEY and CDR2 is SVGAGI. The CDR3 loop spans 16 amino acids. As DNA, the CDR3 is TGTGCCAGCAGTTCTAGCGGGGGCGCCTACCAAGAGACCCAGTACTTC. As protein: CASSSSGGAYQETQYF.

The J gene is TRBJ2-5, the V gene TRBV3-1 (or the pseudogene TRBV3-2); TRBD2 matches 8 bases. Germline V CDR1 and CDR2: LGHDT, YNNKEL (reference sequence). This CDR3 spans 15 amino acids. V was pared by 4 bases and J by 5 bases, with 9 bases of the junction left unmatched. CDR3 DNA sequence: TGTGCCAGCAGCCCGGGACTAGGGAGATTGGAGACCCAGTACTTC. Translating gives CASSPGLGRLETQYF.

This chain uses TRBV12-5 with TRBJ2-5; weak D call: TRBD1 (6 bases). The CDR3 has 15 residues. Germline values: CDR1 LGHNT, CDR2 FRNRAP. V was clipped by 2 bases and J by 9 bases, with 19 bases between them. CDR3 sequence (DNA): TGTGCTAGTGGTTTGAGCAGGGGTTCAGGGATTGCCCAGTACTTC. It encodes CASGLSRGSGIAQYF.

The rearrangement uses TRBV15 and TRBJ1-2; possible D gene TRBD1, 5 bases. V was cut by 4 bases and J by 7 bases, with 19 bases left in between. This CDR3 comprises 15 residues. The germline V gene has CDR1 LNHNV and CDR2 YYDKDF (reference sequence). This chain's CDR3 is CATSIEAGFKGGYTF. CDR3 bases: TGTGCCACCAGCATAGAGGCAGGGTTTAAAGGTGGCTACACCTTC. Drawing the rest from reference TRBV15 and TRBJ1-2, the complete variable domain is DAMVIQNPRYQVTQFGKPVTLSCSQTLNHNVMYWYQQKSSQAPKLLFHYYDKDFNNEADTPDNFQSRRPNTSFCFLDIRSPGLGDTAMYLCATSIEAGFKGGYTFGSGTRLTVV.

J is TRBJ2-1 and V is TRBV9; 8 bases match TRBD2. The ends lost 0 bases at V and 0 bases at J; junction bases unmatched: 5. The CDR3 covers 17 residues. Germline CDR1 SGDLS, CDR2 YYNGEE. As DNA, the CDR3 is TGTGCCAGCAGCGTAGGCAGCGGGAGTCCCTCCTACAATGAGCAGTTCTTC. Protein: CASSVGSGSPSYNEQFF.

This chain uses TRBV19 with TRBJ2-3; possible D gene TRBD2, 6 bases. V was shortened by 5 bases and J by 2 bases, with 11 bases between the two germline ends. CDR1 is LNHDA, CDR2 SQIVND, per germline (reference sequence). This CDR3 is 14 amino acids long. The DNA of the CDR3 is TGTGCCAGTAGTTTCGGGGACTTCACAGATACGCAGTATTTT. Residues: CASSFGDFTDTQYF.

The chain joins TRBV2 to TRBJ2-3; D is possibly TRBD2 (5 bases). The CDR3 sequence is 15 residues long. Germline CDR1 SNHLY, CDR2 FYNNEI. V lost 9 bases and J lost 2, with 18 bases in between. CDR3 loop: CARQVAEDFTDTQYF. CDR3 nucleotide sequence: TGTGCCAGGCAGGTGGCAGAGGACTTCACAGATACGCAGTATTTT.

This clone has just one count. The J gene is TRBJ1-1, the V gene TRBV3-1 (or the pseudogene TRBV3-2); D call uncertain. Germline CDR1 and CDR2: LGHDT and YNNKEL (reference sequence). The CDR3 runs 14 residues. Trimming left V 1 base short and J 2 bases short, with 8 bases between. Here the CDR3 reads CASSQGVDNTEAFF. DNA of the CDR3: TGTGCCAGCAGCCAAGGAGTAGATAACACTGAAGCTTTCTTT.

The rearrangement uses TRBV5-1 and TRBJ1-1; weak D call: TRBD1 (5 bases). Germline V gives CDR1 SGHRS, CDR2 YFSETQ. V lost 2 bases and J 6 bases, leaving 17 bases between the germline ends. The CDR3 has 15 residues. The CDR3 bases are TGCGCCAGCAGCTTTGAGGAGGGGAGCTGGGCTGAAGCTTTCTTT. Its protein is CASSFEEGSWAEAFF.

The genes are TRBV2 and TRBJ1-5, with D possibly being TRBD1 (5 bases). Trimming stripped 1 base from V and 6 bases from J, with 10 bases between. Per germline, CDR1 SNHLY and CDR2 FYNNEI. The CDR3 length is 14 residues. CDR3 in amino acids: CASSEESGGQPQHF. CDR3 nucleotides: TGTGCCAGCAGTGAAGAAAGCGGGGGTCAGCCCCAGCATTTT.

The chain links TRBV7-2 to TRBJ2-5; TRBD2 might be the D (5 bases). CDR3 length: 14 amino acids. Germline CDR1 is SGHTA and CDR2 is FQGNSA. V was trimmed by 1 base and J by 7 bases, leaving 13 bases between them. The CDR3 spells CASSLVTREGTQYF. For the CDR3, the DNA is TGTGCCAGCAGCTTAGTGACGCGAGAGGGGACCCAGTACTTC.

This chain's CDR3 is CASSLSASSGETDTQYF. CDR3 bases: TGCGCCAGCAGCTTGAGTGCCTCCTCGGGAGAAACAGATACGCAGTATTTT. This chain uses TRBV5-1 with TRBJ2-3; TRBD2 might be the D (6 bases). The CDR3 length is 17 residues. V was shortened by 1 base and J by 3 bases, with 18 bases between the two germline ends. CDR1 SGHRS and CDR2 YFSETQ come from the germline V gene.

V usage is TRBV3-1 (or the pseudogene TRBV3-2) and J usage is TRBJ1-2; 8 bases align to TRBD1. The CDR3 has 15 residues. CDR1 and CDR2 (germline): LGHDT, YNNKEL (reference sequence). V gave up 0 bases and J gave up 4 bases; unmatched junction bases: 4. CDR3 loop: CASSQDGQGSYGYTF. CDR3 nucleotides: TGTGCCAGCAGCCAAGATGGACAGGGTAGCTATGGCTACACCTTC.

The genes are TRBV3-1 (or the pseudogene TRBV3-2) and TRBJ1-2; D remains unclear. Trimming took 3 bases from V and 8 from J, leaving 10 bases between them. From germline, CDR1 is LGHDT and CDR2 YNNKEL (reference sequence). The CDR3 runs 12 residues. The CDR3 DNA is TGTGCCAGCAGCCATACTATGCGGGGCTACACCTTC. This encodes CASSHTMRGYTF.

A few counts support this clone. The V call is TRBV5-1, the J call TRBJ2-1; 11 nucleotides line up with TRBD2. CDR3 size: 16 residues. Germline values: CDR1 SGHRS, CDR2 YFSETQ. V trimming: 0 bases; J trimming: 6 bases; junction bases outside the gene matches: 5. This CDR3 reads CASSLASGLAVNEQFF. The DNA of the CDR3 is TGCGCCAGCAGCTTGGCTTCGGGACTAGCGGTCAATGAGCAGTTCTTC.

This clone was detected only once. The CDR3 DNA reads as TGTGCCAGCAGCCAAGCGGGACAGGGGCCTGCGAACACTGAAGCTTTCTTT. The encoded protein is CASSQAGQGPANTEAFF. The V gene is TRBV3-1 (or the pseudogene TRBV3-2), the J gene TRBJ1-1, with 10 positions matching TRBD1. V trimming: 1 base; J trimming: 1 base; junction bases outside the gene matches: 6. Germline V lookup: CDR1 LGHDT, CDR2 YNNKEL (reference sequence). The CDR3 contains 17 residues.

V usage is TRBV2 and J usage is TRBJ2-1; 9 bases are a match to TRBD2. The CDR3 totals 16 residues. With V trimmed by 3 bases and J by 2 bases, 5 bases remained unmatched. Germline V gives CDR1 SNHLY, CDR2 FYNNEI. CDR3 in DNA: TGTGCCAGCAGTGATCAGGGCGGGAGGGCCTACAATGAGCAGTTCTTC. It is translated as CASSDQGGRAYNEQFF.

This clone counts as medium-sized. In DNA, the CDR3 is TGTGCCAGCAGCCGTGACAGGAATAATGAAAAACTGTTTTTT. Amino acids: CASSRDRNNEKLFF. This chain uses TRBV27 with TRBJ1-4; tentatively, D is TRBD1 (6 bases). Trimming shortened V by 6 bases and J by 4 bases, and 12 bases separated the two germline ends. This CDR3 is 14 amino acids long. Germline CDR1 reads MNHEY; CDR2 reads SMNVEV (reference sequence).